This entry concerns a single T cell receptor beta chain. Its antigen is as yet unknown. These data originate in a study of a mutant IDH1 vaccine in newly diagnosed glioma. On the study more broadly: In weeks 1, 3, 5, 7, 11, 15, 19 and 23, patients were immunized, eight times in all.

Libraries were prepared by immunoSEQ multiplex PCR; TCRdb keeps only in-frame clonotypes and omits some of them. Altogether roughly 48,000 clones are present, around nine tenths being singletons, with the ten largest covering approximately 2.5%. Study-level findings and limits: Vaccine-induced immune responses were detected in roughly 93% of patients.

The CDR3 has 15 residues. CDR1 and CDR2 (germline): MNHEY, SVGAGI. The germline V and J ends were trimmed by 0 bases and 6 bases, with 11 bases remaining between them. As for time point: week 11, during vaccination. A single vaccine dose contained 300 ug of mutant IDH1 20-mer peptide, and topical imiquimod was used with it. The gene calls are TRBV6-5 and TRBJ1-4; tentative D call: TRBD1 (5 bases). The receptor comes from a man in his fifties or sixties with glioma. Sequenced here: PBMCs, sampled from a glioma patient whose treatment included an IDH1 peptide vaccine. CDR3 in amino acids: CASSYSIRGDEKLFF. As DNA, the CDR3 is TGTGCCAGCAGTTACTCCATCCGAGGGGATGAAAAACTGTTTTTT.